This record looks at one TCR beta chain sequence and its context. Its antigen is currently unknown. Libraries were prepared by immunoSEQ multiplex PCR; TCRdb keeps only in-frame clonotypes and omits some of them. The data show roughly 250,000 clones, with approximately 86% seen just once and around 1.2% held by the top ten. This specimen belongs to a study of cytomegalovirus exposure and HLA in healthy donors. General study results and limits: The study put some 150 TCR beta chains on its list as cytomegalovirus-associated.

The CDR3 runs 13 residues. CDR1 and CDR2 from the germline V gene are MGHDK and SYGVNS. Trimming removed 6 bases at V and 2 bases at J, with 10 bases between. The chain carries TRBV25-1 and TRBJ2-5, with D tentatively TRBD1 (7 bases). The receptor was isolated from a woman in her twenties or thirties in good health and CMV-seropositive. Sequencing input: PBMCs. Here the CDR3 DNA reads TGTGCCAGCAGGGGGGGACAGCAAGAGACCCAGTACTTC. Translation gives CASRGGQQETQYF. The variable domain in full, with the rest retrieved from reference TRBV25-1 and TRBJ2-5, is EADIYQTPRYLVIGTGKKITLECSQTMGHDKMYWYQQDPGMELHLIHYSYGVNSTEKGDLSSESTVSRIRTEHFPLTLESARPSHTSQYLCASRGGQQETQYFGPGTRLLVL.